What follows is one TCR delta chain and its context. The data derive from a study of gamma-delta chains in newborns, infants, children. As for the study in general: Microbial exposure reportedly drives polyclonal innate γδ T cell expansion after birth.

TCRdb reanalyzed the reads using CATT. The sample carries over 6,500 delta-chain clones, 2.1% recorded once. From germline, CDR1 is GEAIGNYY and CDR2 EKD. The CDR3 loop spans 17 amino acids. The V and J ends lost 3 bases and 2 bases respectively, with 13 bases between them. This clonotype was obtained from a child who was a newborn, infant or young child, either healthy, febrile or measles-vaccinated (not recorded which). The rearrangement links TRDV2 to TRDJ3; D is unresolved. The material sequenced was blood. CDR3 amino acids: CACDAEGDPWDTRQMFF. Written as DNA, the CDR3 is TGTGCCTGTGACGCCGAGGGTGACCCCTGGGACACCCGACAGATGTTTTTC.